A single T cell receptor (beta chain) is shown here with its context. The table came from immunoSEQ multiplex PCR; TCRdb's copy has only in-frame clones and leaves some out. The data show approximately 7,200 clones, with 77% seen just once and 6% to 8% held by the top ten. Germline V gene sequence: CDR1 SGDLS, CDR2 YYNGEE. V lost 4 bases to trimming and J lost 1 base; unmatched junction nucleotides: 6. The CDR3 runs 16 residues. The source of the sample is a study of immune evolution from preneoplasia to lung adenocarcinoma. The material sequenced was FFPE lung adenocarcinoma in situ tissue. The J gene is TRBJ2-1, the V gene TRBV9, with 9 bases fitting TRBD1. The source is a person in their sixties or seventies with lung adenocarcinoma. This chain's CDR3 is CASSIETGGSYNEQFF. In DNA form, the CDR3 reads TGTGCCAGCAGCATCGAGACAGGGGGGTCCTACAATGAGCAGTTCTTC.